This TCR beta chain was observed in a study of CD8+CD57+ T cells in acquired aplastic anemia. Background on the study: Yields of DNA that came from sorted CD4+ and CD8+ cells averaged about 3 ug.

Both TCR beta VDJ combination and CDR3 sequence profiling were carried out. Genomic DNA was the template for this profiling. TCRdb re-called the reads with MiXCR, one entry per CDR3 protein. This sample yields 150,000 to 200,000 distinct CDR3 sequences, of which roughly 45% are seen a single time; 3% to 4% belongs to the top ten. CDR1 is SGHTA, CDR2 FQGNSA, per germline. The CDR3 loop spans 13 amino acids. This clonotype was counted at least ten times. An end of the junction does not agree with germline; a read error may underlie this. By flow cytometry, patients selected for sequencing had shown an expansion of CD8+CD57+ cells.

The chain joins TRBV7-2 to TRBJ2-5, with a weak D call TRBD1 (6 bases). Sequenced: sorted CD4+, CD8+, or CD8+CD57+ T cells (not recorded which) from PBMCs. This receptor was identified in a human donor with aplastic anemia. DNA for the CDR3: TGCGCCAGCAGCTCCGGACAGAAAGAGACCCAGTACTTC. This translates into CASSSGQKETQYF.